This T cell receptor beta chain emerged from a study of graft-versus-host responses after intestinal transplantation. Regarding the study as a whole: Early post-transplant HvG declines showed an association with peak circulating GvH clone levels.

About this clone itself: Its specificity is not known.

In germline, CDR1 is SGHAT, CDR2 FQNNGV. With V trimmed by 4 bases and J by 4 bases, 6 bases remained unmatched. This CDR3 has 15 residues. Produced via immunoSEQ multiplex PCR; TCRdb's table is partial and in-frame only. The data hold more than 85,000 clones, with roughly 92% observed a single time. The sample was unstimulated CD8+ T cells sorted from spleen or lymph node cells, taken before transplant. The rearrangement links TRBV11-2 to TRBJ1-4; 7 bases map to TRBD1. The source of this sequence is a human donor who was the organ donor for an intestinal transplant. CDR3 protein: CASSSLGQYNEKLFF. CDR3 DNA sequence: TGTGCCAGCAGCTCGTTGGGACAGTATAATGAAAAACTGTTTTTT. The full variable domain, rest sourced from reference TRBV11-2 and TRBJ1-4, is EAGVAQSPRYKIIEKRQSVAFWCNPISGHATLYWYQQILGQGPKLLIQFQNNGVVDDSQLPKDRFSAERLKGVDSTLKIQPAKLEDSAVYLCASSSLGQYNEKLFFGSGTQLSVL.